The 13 T cell receptor beta chains below all came from one sample that was sequenced in a study of blood T cell repertoires in COVID-19. Profiling relied on immunoSEQ multiplex PCR, and the TCRdb table lists in-frame clones only, not all of them. This sample has about 190,000 clones, with roughly 80% found just once. The material sequenced was peripheral blood. The source of these receptors is a woman in her forties with acute or convalescent COVID-19.

The sample holds a few counts of this clone. CDR3: CASSLFRDKLKAFF. The CDR3 DNA sequence: TGTGCCAGTAGTTTATTTCGGGATAAACTAAAAGCTTTCTTT. The chain couples TRBV19 to TRBJ1-1, with no clear D. V lost 5 bases, J lost 9 bases, and 19 bases lay in between. Germline CDR1 is LNHDA and CDR2 is SQIVND (reference sequence). The CDR3 is 14 residues long.

This clone was recorded only once. This chain joins TRBV5-4 and TRBJ2-1; 9 bases line up with TRBD2. This CDR3 is 17 amino acids long. Germline V gives CDR1 SGHNT, CDR2 YYREEE (reference sequence). V gave up 0 bases and J gave up 6 bases; unmatched junction bases: 10. CDR3 protein: CASSLGRLAGTSNEQFF. Here the CDR3 DNA reads TGTGCCAGCAGCTTGGGTCGCCTAGCGGGGACAAGCAATGAGCAGTTCTTC. Based on the CDR3 plus reference TRBV5-4 and TRBJ2-1, the full variable domain is ETGVTQSPTHLIKTRGQQVTLRCSSQSGHNTVSWYQQALGQGPQFIFQYYREEENGRGNFPPRFSGLQFPNYSSELNVNALELDDSALYLCASSLGRLAGTSNEQFFGPGTRLTVL.

This sequence joins TRBV16 and TRBJ1-6; no firm D call. The V gene's germline CDR1 is KGHSY and CDR2 FQNENV. CDR3 length equals 17 residues. V lost 4 bases and J lost 7, with 20 bases in between. Here the CDR3 DNA reads TGTGCCAGCAGCCCCTCCTGGGCGGGGAGGAGGAATTCACCCCTCCACTTT. Protein: CASSPSWAGRRNSPLHF.

The CDR3 spells CASSESGGQNKNIQYF. For the CDR3, the DNA is TGCGCCAGCAGTGAGTCAGGCGGGCAAAACAAAAACATTCAGTACTTC. The chain carries TRBV10-1 and TRBJ2-4; possible D gene TRBD2, 5 bases. This CDR3 has 16 amino acids. V lost 0 bases, J lost 3 bases, and 12 bases lay in between. From germline, CDR1 is WNHNN and CDR2 SYGVQD (reference sequence).

The chain employs TRBV6-5 and TRBJ2-5; D ambiguous. V gave up 6 bases and J gave up 5 bases, with 7 bases separating them. Germline values: CDR1 MNHEY, CDR2 SVGAGI. The CDR3 consists of 11 residues. The CDR3 spells CASSQRETQYF. The DNA for the CDR3 is TGTGCCAGCAGCCAACGGGAGACCCAGTACTTC.

The chain is built from TRBV4-1 and TRBJ1-2; no definite D call. This CDR3 has 19 amino acids. Trimming removed 0 bases at V and 4 bases at J, with 24 bases between. From germline, CDR1 is MGHRA and CDR2 YSYEKL. CDR3 region: CASSQDSSTTTLSTYGYTF. DNA of the CDR3: TGCGCCAGCAGCCAAGATAGCTCCACGACTACACTTTCTACCTATGGCTACACCTTC.

This clone was picked up a small number of times. The chain couples TRBV28 to TRBJ1-6; the D gene is possibly TRBD1 (6 bases). Between the trimmed V and J ends, which lost 6 bases and 6 bases, there was a span of 6 bases. Germline V gene sequence: CDR1 MDHEN, CDR2 SYDVKM. This CDR3 comprises 12 residues. The CDR3 DNA sequence: TGTGCCAGCAGGGACAGTAATTCACCCCTCCACTTT. The encoded protein is CASRDSNSPLHF. Full variable domain (remainder filled in from reference TRBV28 and TRBJ1-6): DVKVTQSSRYLVKRTGEKVFLECVQDMDHENMFWYRQDPGLGLRLIYFSYDVKMKEKGDIPEGYSVSREKKERFSLILESASTNQTSMYLCASRDSNSPLHFGNGTRLTVT.

This clone has only one observation. The V and J genes are TRBV5-1 and TRBJ1-4; 8 nucleotides match TRBD1. V shed 0 bases and J 3 bases; nucleotides not matched to a gene: 4. The CDR3 is made up of 16 amino acids. CDR1 is SGHRS, CDR2 YFSETQ, per germline. The CDR3 DNA reads as TGCGCCAGCAGCTTGGGGACAGGGCGGTCTAATGAAAAACTGTTTTTT. Translating gives CASSLGTGRSNEKLFF.

V is TRBV18 and J is TRBJ2-3; TRBD1 matches at 7 bases. In germline, CDR1 is KGHSH, CDR2 LQKENI. CDR3 length equals 15 residues. V lost 1 base to trimming and J lost 3 bases; unmatched junction nucleotides: 4. CDR3 loop: CASSPLTGLTDTQYF. The CDR3 DNA reads TGTGCCAGCTCACCACTGACAGGGCTGACAGATACGCAGTATTTT.

The chain uses TRBV2 and TRBJ1-2; TRBD1 is a possible D gene (5 bases). Trimming pared 3 bases from V and 5 bases from J, leaving 13 bases between. Germline V gives CDR1 SNHLY, CDR2 FYNNEI. This CDR3 is built from 14 residues. This chain's CDR3 is CASSDSVRVYGYTF. CDR3 DNA sequence: TGTGCCAGCAGTGACTCGGTCAGGGTGTATGGCTACACCTTC.

This chain joins TRBV5-6 and TRBJ2-3, with TRBD2 identical over 12 bases. The germline CDR1 and CDR2 sequences are SGHDT and YYEEEE. This CDR3 has 16 residues. V shed 4 bases and J 6 bases; nucleotides not matched to a gene: 9. The CDR3 sequence is CASSGGLAGMVDTQYF. The CDR3 DNA is TGTGCCAGCAGCGGGGGACTAGCGGGTATGGTGGATACGCAGTATTTT.

This clone is a singleton in its sample. V is TRBV7-3 and J is TRBJ2-5, with a weak D call TRBD2 (6 bases). V dropped 5 bases and J dropped 3 bases, with 10 bases sitting between them. This CDR3 region has 13 residues. The V gene's germline CDR1 is SGHTA and CDR2 FQGTGA. This chain's CDR3 is CASSPRREETQYF. The CDR3 coding sequence is TGTGCCAGCAGCCCAAGGAGGGAAGAGACCCAGTACTTC.

V and J are TRBV5-4 and TRBJ2-1; the D gene is possibly TRBD2 (5 bases). The CDR3 totals 13 residues. Germline V gene sequence: CDR1 SGHNT, CDR2 YYREEE (reference sequence). The V end lost 4 bases, the J end lost 8 bases, and 13 bases lay between the germline ends. For the CDR3, the DNA is TGTGCCAGCAGCCTCCCTCCCGGGGATGAGCAGTTCTTC. It is translated as CASSLPPGDEQFF.